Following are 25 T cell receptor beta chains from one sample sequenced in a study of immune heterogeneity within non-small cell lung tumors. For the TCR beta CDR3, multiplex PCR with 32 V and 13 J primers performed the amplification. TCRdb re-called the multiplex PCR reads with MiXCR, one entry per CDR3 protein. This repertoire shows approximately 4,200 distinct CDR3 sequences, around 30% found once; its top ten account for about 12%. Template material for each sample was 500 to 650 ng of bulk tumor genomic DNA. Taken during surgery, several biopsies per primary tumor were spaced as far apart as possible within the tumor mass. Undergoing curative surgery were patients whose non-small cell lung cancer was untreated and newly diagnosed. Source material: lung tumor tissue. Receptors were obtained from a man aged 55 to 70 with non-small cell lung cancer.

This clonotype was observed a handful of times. The CDR3 region has the DNA TGTGCCAGTAGTTTTCAGGGGCGGCCCTATGGCTACACCTTC. Residues: CASSFQGRPYGYTF. V usage is TRBV19 and J usage is TRBJ1-2, with TRBD1 as a possible D gene (6 bases). The length of the CDR3 is 14 residues. In germline, CDR1 is LNHDA, CDR2 SQIVND (reference sequence). The V and J ends lost 5 bases and 4 bases respectively, with 14 bases between them.

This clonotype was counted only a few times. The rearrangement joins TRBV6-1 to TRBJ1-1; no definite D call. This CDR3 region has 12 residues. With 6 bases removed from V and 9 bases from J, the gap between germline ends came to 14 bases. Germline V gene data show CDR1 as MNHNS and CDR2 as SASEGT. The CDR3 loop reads CASRGVTYQAFF. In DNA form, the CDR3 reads TGTGCCAGCAGAGGAGTCACCTACCAAGCTTTCTTT.

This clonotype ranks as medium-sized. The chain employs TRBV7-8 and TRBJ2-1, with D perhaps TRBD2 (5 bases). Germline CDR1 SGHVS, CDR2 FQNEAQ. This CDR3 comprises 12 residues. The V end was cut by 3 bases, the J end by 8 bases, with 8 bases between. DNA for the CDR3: TGTGCCAGCAGCTTCGAGGGTCATGAGCAGTTCTTC. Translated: CASSFEGHEQFF.

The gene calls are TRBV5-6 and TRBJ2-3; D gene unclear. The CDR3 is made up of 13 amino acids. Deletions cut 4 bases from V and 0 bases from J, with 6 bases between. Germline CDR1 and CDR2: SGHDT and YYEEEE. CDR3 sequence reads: CASSPESTDTQYF. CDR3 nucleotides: TGTGCCAGCAGCCCAGAGAGCACAGATACGCAGTATTTT.

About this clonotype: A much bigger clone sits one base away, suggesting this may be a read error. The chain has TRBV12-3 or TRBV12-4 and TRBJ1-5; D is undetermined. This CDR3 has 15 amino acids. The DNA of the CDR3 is TGTTCCAGCAGTTTAGACCTCTCTACCAATCAGCCCCAGCATTTT. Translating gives CSSSLDLSTNQPQHF.

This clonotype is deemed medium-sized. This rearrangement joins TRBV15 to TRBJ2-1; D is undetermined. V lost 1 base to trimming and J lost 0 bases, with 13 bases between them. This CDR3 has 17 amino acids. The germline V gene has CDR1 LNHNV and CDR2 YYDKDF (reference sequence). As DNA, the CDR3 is TGTGCCACCAGCAGAGCCATGAGAGGCAGCTCCTACAATGAGCAGTTCTTC. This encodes CATSRAMRGSSYNEQFF.

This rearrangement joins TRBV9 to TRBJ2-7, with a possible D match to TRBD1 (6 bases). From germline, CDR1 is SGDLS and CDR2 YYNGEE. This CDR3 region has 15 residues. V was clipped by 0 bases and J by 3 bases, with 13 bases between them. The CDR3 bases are TGTGCCAGCAGCGTAGTGGGACAACCGGACTACGAGCAGTACTTC. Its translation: CASSVVGQPDYEQYF.

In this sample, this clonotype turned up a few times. The chain's CDR3 is CAIVVAGRSYGYTF. CDR3 DNA: TGTGCCATAGTTGTAGCGGGGCGCAGCTATGGCTACACCTTC. The V and J genes are TRBV12-3 or TRBV12-4 and TRBJ1-2; perhaps TRBD1 as D (5 bases). This CDR3 contains 14 residues. With 10 bases removed from V and 4 bases from J, the gap between germline ends came to 19 bases.

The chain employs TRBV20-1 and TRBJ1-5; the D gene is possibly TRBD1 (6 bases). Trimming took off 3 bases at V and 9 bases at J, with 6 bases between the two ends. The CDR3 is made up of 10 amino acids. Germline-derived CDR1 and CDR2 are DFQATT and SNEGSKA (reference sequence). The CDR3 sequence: CSASRGPQHF. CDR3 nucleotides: TGCAGTGCTAGCAGGGGGCCCCAGCATTTT.

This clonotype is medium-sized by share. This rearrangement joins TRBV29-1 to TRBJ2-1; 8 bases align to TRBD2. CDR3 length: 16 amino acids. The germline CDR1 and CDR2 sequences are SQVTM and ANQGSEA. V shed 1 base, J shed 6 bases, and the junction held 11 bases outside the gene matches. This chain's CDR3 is CSVEVLPGAGGNEQFF. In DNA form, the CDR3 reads TGCAGCGTTGAAGTTCTCCCCGGGGCGGGGGGCAATGAGCAGTTCTTC.

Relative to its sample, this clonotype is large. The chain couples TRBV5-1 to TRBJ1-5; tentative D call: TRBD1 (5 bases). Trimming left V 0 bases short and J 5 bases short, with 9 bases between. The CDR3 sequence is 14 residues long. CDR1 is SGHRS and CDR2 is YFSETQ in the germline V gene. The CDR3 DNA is TGCGCCAGCAGCTTGGCAGGGATGGATCAGCCCCAGCATTTT. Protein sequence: CASSLAGMDQPQHF.

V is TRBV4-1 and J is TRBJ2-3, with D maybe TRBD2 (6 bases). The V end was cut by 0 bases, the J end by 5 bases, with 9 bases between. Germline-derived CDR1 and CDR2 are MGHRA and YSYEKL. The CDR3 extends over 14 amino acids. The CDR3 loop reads CASSQDWEVDTQYF. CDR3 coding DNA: TGCGCCAGCAGCCAAGACTGGGAGGTAGATACGCAGTATTTT.

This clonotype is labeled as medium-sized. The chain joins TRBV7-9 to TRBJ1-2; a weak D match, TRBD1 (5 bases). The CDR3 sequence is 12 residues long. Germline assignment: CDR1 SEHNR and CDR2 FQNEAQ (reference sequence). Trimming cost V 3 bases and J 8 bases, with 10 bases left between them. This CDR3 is CASSFTGQGYTF. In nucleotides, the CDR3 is TGTGCCAGCAGCTTCACGGGGCAAGGCTACACCTTC.

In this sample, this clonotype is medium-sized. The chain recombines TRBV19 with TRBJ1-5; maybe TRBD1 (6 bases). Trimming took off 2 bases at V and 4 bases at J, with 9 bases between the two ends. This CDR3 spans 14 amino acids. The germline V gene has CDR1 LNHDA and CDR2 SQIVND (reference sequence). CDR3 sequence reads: CASSIQGRNQPQHF. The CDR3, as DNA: TGTGCCAGTAGTATACAGGGGAGAAATCAGCCCCAGCATTTT.

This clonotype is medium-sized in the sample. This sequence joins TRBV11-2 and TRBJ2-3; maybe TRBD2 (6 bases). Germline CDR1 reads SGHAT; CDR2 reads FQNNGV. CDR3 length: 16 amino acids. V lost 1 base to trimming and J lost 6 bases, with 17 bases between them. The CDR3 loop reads CASSLAINRRGDTQYF. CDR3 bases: TGTGCCAGCAGCTTAGCTATTAATAGGCGGGGCGATACGCAGTATTTT.

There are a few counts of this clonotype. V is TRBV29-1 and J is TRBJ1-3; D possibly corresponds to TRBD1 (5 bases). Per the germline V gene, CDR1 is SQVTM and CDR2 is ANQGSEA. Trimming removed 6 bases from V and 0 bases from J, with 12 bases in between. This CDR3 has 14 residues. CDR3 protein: CSVGRGGSGNTIYF. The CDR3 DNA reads TGCAGCGTGGGACGGGGGGGCTCTGGAAACACCATATATTTT. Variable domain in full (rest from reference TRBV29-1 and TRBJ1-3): SAVISQKPSRDICQRGTSLTIQCQVDSQVTMMFWYRQQPGQSLTLIATANQGSEATYESGFVIDKFPISRPNLTFSTLTVSNMSPEDSSIYLCSVGRGGSGNTIYFGEGSWLTVV.

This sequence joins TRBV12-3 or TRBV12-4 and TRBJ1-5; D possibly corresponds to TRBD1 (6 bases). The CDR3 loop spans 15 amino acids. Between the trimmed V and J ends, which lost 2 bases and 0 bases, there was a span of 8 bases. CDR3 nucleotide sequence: TGTGCCAGCAGTTTATGGGACACTAGCAATCAGCCCCAGCATTTT. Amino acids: CASSLWDTSNQPQHF.

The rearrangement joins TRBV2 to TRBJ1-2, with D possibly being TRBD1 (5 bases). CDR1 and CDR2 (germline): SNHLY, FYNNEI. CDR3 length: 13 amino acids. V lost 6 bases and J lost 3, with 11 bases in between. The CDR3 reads CASSQQGDYGYTF. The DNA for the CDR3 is TGTGCCAGCAGCCAGCAGGGCGACTATGGCTACACCTTC.

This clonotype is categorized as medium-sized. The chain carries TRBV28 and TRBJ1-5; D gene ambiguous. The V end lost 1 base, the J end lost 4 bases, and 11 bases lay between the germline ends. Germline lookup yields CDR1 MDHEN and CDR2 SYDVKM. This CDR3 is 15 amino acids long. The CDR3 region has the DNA TGTGCCAGCAGTTTATCTTTGGCAGGTAATCAGCCCCAGCATTTT. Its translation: CASSLSLAGNQPQHF.

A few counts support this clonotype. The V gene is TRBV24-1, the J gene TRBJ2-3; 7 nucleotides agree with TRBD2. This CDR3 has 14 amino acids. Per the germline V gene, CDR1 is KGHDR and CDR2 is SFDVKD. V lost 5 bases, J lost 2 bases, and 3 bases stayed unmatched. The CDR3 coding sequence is TGTGCCACCAGTGCAGCGGGGTACACAGATACGCAGTATTTT. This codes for CATSAAGYTDTQYF.

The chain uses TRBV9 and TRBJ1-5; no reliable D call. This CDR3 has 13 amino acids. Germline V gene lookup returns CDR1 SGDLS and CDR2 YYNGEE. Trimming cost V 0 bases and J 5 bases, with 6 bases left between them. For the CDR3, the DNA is TGTGCCAGCAGCGTAGATTTGGATCAGCCCCAGCATTTT. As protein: CASSVDLDQPQHF. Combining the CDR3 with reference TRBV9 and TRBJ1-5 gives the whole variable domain DSGVTQTPKHLITATGQRVTLRCSPRSGDLSVYWYQQSLDQGLQFLIQYYNGEERAKGNILERFSAQQFPDLHSELNLSSLELGDSALYFCASSVDLDQPQHFGDGTRLSIL.

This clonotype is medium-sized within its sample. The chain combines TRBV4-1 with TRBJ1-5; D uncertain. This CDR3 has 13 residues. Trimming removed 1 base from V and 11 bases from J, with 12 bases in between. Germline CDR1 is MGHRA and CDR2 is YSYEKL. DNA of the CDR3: TGCGCCAGCAGCCAAGGCGTAGAGCAGACCCAGCATTTT. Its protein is CASSQGVEQTQHF.

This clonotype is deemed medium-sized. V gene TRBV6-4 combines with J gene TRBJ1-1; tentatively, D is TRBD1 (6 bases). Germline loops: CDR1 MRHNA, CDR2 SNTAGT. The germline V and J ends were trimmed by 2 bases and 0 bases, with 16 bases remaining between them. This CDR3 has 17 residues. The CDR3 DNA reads TGTGCCAGCAGTGACCCCCGTACGACAGGAGTGAACACTGAAGCTTTCTTT. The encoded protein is CASSDPRTTGVNTEAFF.

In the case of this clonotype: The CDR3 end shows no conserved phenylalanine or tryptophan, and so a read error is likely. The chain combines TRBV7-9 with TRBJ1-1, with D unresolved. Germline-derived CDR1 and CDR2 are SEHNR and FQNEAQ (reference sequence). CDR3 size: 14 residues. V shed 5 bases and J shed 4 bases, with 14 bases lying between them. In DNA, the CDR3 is TGTGCCAGCAGCCGAGACATGGGGAGCACTGAAGCTTTCTCT. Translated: CASSRDMGSTEAFS.

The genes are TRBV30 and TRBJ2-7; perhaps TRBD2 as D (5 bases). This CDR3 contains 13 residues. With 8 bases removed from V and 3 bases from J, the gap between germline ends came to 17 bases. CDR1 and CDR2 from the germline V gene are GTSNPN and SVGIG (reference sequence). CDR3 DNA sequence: TGTGCCCGTCGGGGTCGCGCCTTCTACGAGCAGTACTTC. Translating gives CARRGRAFYEQYF. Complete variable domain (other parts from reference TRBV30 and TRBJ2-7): SQTIHQWPATLVQPVGSPLSLECTVEGTSNPNLYWYRQAAGRGLQLLFYSVGIGQISSEVPQNLSASRPQDRQFILSSKKLLLSDSGFYLCARRGRAFYEQYFGPGTRLTVT.